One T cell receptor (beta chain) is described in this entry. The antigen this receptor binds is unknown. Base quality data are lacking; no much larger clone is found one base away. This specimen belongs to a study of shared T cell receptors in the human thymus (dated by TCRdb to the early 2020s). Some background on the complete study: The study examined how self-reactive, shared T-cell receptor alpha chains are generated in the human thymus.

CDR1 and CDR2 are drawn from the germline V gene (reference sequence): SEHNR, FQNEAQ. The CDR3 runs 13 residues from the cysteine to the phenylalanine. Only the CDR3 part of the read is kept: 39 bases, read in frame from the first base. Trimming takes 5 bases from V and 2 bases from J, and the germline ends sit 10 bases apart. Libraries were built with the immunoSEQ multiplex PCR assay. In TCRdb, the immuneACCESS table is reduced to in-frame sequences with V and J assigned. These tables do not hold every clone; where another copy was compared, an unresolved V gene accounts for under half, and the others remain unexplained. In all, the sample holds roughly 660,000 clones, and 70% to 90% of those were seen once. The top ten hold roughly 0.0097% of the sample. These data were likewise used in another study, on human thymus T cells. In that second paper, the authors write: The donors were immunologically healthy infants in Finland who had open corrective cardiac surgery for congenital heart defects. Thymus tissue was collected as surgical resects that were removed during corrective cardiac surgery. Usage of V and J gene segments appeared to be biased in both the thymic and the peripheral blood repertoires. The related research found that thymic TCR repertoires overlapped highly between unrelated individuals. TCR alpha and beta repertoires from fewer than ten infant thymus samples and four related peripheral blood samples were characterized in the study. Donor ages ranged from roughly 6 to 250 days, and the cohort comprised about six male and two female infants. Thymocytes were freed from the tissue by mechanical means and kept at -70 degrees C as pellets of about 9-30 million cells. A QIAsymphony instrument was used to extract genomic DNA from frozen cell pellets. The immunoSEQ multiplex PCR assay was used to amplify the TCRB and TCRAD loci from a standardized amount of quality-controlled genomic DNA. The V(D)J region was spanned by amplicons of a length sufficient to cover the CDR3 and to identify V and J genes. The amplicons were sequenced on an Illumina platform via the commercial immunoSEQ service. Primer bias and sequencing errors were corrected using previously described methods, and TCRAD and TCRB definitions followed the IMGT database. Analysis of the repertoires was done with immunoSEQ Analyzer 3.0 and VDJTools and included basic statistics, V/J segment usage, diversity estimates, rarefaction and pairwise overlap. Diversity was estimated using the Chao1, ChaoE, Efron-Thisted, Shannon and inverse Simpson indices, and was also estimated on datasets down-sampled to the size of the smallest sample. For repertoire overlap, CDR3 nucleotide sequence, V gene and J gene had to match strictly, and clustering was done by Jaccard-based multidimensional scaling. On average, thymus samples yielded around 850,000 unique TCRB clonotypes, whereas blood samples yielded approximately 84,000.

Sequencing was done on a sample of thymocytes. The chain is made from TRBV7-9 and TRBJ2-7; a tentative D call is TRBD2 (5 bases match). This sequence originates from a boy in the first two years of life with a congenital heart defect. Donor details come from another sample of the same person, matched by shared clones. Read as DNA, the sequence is TGTGCCAGCAGCCCCACTAGTCCCTACGAGCAGTACTTC. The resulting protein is CASSPTSPYEQYF.